This is a list of T cell receptor beta chains from one sample in a study of graft-versus-host responses after intestinal transplantation. TCRdb's copy holds only in-frame clones and misses some; the assay was immunoSEQ multiplex PCR. The table lists about 120,000 clones, approximately 95% of them singletons, with over 2.5% in the top ten. These receptors are not linked to any known antigen. Here the sequenced sample was unstimulated CD8+ T cells sorted from spleen or lymph node cells, taken before intestinal transplant. The receptors stem from a human donor who received an intestinal transplant. The CDR3 runs from the conserved cysteine through the conserved F or W. The order of the fields is clone size, J gene, V gene, CDR3 length, D gene, CDR3 DNA, CDR3 protein. D genes are given only for firm matches. Part of the rows lack a size; the others show once, few, many or a class for expanded clones.

>-|TRBJ2-1|TRBV6-1|16|-
TGTGCCAGCAGTGTCAACGTCCTTAGCTCCTACAATGAGCAGTTCTTC
CASSVNVLSSYNEQFF
>-|TRBJ2-1|TRBV7-9|12|-
TGTGCCAGCAGGCGCCACGGCTATGAGCAGTTCTTC
CASRRHGYEQFF
>-|TRBJ2-7|TRBV15|14|TRBD2
TGTGCCACCAGCTCTAGCGGGAAATCCTACGAGCAGTACTTC
CATSSSGKSYEQYF
>-|TRBJ2-4|TRBV19|14|-
TGTGCCAGTAGTCTACGACCTAGCCTCAACATTCAGTACTTC
CASSLRPSLNIQYF
>-|TRBJ1-1|TRBV7-9|12|-
TGTGCCAGCAGCTTAGCTCCCACTGAAGCTTTCTTT
CASSLAPTEAFF
>-|TRBJ2-7|TRBV11-1|15|-
TGTGCCAGCAGCTATCAAGGACAGTCCTCCTACGAGCAGTACTTC
CASSYQGQSSYEQYF
>-|TRBJ1-2|TRBV4-3|14|-
TGCGCCAGCAGCCAAGTAGGGGGATCCTATGGCTACACCTTC
CASSQVGGSYGYTF
>-|TRBJ1-1|TRBV6-5|13|-
TGTGCCAGCAGCCTGGGGGTGAACACTGAAGCTTTCTTT
CASSLGVNTEAFF
>-|TRBJ2-7|TRBV4-1|15|TRBD2
TGCGCCAGCAGCCAAGATCCAGCGGGAGCCTACGAGCAGTACTTC
CASSQDPAGAYEQYF
>-|TRBJ2-7|TRBV28|16|TRBD1
TGTGCCAGCAGTCCCCGCCGGGACAGAATCACCTACGAGCAGTACTTC
CASSPRRDRITYEQYF
>-|TRBJ2-7|TRBV28|20|TRBD1
TGTGCCAGCAGTTTATGTTTCGTGACACTCCGGGACAGGGATCTCTACGAGCAGTACTTC
CASSLCFVTLRDRDLYEQYF
>-|TRBJ2-2|TRBV9|17|TRBD2
TGTGCCAGCAGCCACCCTAGCGGGAGGGCGAACACCGGGGAGCTGTTTTTT
CASSHPSGRANTGELFF
>once|TRBJ2-7|TRBV7-6|15|TRBD1
TGTGCCAGCAGCTTAGGGACAGGGATCTTATACGAGCAGTACTTC
CASSLGTGILYEQYF
>-|TRBJ2-7|TRBV11-2|13|-
TGTGCCAGCAGCTTAGGTGGGAGATACGAGCAGTACTTC
CASSLGGRYEQYF
>-|TRBJ1-3|TRBV27|13|-
TGTGCCAGCAGTTTATCGACAGGAAACACCATATATTTT
CASSLSTGNTIYF
>-|TRBJ2-3|TRBV6-4|15|-
TGTGCCAGCAGTGAGGACCCCCAAGGCACAGATACGCAGTATTTT
CASSEDPQGTDTQYF
>-|TRBJ1-2|TRBV27|12|-
TGTGCCAGCAGGGGTGGGGGCTATGGCTACACCTTC
CASRGGGYGYTF
>-|TRBJ2-1|TRBV5-1|17|TRBD2
TGCGCCAGCAGCTACCGGGGGCTAGCGGGAGGGCATAATGAGCAGTTCTTC
CASSYRGLAGGHNEQFF
>-|TRBJ2-7|TRBV28|9|TRBD2
TGTGCGGGACTACGCGAGCAGTACTTC
CAGLREQYF
>-|TRBJ2-1|TRBV7-9|12|-
TGTGCCAGCAGCTTCCCTATAGACGAGCAGTTCTTC
CASSFPIDEQFF
>once|TRBJ1-5|TRBV7-3|15|-
TGTGCCAGCAGCTCCCTCCTGGATAGCAATCAGCCCCAGCATTTT
CASSSLLDSNQPQHF
>-|TRBJ1-1|TRBV13|14|-
TGTGCCAGCAGTCAAGACAGCCTTAGCACTGAAGCTTTCTTT
CASSQDSLSTEAFF
>-|TRBJ2-2|TRBV10-3|17|TRBD1
TGTGCCATCAGTGAGTCGGGGGACAGGGGGCGAGGCGGGGAGCTGTTTTTT
CAISESGDRGRGGELFF
>-|TRBJ1-1|TRBV7-8|15|TRBD1
TGTGCCAGCAGCCCCGGACAGGGAGAGAGCACTGAAGCTTTCTTT
CASSPGQGESTEAFF
>-|TRBJ1-2|TRBV29-1|13|TRBD1
TGCAGCGTGAGGACAGGGGAAAGCTATGGCTACACCTTC
CSVRTGESYGYTF
>-|TRBJ1-4|TRBV6-5|15|TRBD1
TGTGCCAGCAGGGACCGGGACAGAGCTAATGAAAAACTGTTTTTT
CASRDRDRANEKLFF
>-|TRBJ2-7|TRBV28|15|TRBD1
TGTGCCAGCAGTCCGACGGGACAGGGGAGCTACGAGCAGTACTTC
CASSPTGQGSYEQYF
>-|TRBJ2-1|TRBV13|15|TRBD2
TGTGCCAGCAGGCGGCGACTAGCGTGGTACAATGAGCAGTTCTTC
CASRRRLAWYNEQFF
>-|TRBJ2-7|TRBV4-3|14|-
TGCGCCAGCAGCCAAGATCCGGGCTCCTACGAGCAGTACTTC
CASSQDPGSYEQYF
>-|TRBJ1-3|TRBV10-3|18|TRBD1
TGTGCCATCAGTGACTGGGACAGAGAAGAGCTCTCTGGAAACACCATATATTTT
CAISDWDREELSGNTIYF
>once|TRBJ2-7|TRBV13|15|-
TGTGCCAGCAGCTTAGGCGCCGGATCCTCCTACGAGCAGTACTTC
CASSLGAGSSYEQYF
>-|TRBJ1-1|TRBV28|11|-
TGTGCCAGCAGTAAAGGAGTTGAAGCTTTCTTT
CASSKGVEAFF
>-|TRBJ1-1|TRBV7-9|14|-
TGTGCCAGCAGCCCCCGGACCGGAGGGACTGAAGCTTTCTTT
CASSPRTGGTEAFF
>once|TRBJ2-1|TRBV19|14|TRBD2
TGTGCCAGTAGGGGCGGACTAGCGCCCGTCGAGCAGTTCTTC
CASRGGLAPVEQFF
>-|TRBJ2-6|TRBV4-2|19|TRBD1
TGTGCCAGCAGCCAAGATCCCACAGGGGTGATCTCTGGGGCCAACGTCCTGACTTTC
CASSQDPTGVISGANVLTF
>-|TRBJ2-7|TRBV7-3|14|-
TGTGCCAGCAGCTCAGGGGACGCTTCCTACGAGCAGTACTTC
CASSSGDASYEQYF
>-|TRBJ1-2|TRBV6-5|14|TRBD1
TGTGCCAGCAGTTACGGACAGGGAGGAAGTGGCTACACCTTC
CASSYGQGGSGYTF
>-|TRBJ2-7|TRBV19|14|-
TGTGCCAGTAGTATCACAGGAACCAGAGACGAGCAGTACTTC
CASSITGTRDEQYF
>-|TRBJ2-1|TRBV5-8|14|TRBD1
TGTGCCAGCGCCGCGGACAGGTCCTACAATGAGCAGTTCTTC
CASAADRSYNEQFF
>-|TRBJ2-1|TRBV4-1|15|-
TGCGCCAGCAGTCCCTTAGGGGCTACCTTCAATGAGCAGTTCTTC
CASSPLGATFNEQFF
>-|TRBJ1-1|TRBV7-9|14|-
TGTGCCAGCAGCTCCCCGGGTCCCTTCCCCCATCCTTTCTTT
CASSSPGPFPHPFF
>-|TRBJ1-2|TRBV9|17|-
TGTGCCAGCAGCGTGCGGGTAGAGACAGGAGCTAACTATGGCTACACCTTC
CASSVRVETGANYGYTF
>-|TRBJ1-1|TRBV28|15|-
TGTGCCAGCAGTTCGAGAGGAGTGGGGAACCCTGAAGCTTTCTTT
CASSSRGVGNPEAFF
>-|TRBJ2-7|TRBV29-1|15|-
TGCAGCGTTGAACTGGCGGGGACAGCCTCCTACGAGCAGTACTTC
CSVELAGTASYEQYF
>-|TRBJ1-2|TRBV11-2|12|-
TGTGCCAGTCGAGCCCAGGGTGATGGCTACACCTTC
CASRAQGDGYTF
>-|TRBJ2-1|TRBV30|14|-
TGTGCCTGGAGTCTTTTGGACAGTAACAATGAGCAGTTCTTC
CAWSLLDSNNEQFF
>-|TRBJ1-6|TRBV28|18|TRBD1
TGTGCCAGCAGCACGACCCTATACAGGGGGCGCGATAATTCACCCCTCCACTTT
CASSTTLYRGRDNSPLHF
>-|TRBJ2-2|TRBV6-5|15|TRBD2
TGTGCCAGCAGTCTTAGACTAGCGGGAGCCGGGGAGCTGTTTTTT
CASSLRLAGAGELFF
>-|TRBJ2-7|TRBV4-3|15|-
TGCGCCAGCAGCCAAGATGGTGCACGGTCCTACGAGCAGTACTTC
CASSQDGARSYEQYF
>once|TRBJ1-2|TRBV6-5|11|-
TGTGCCAGCTGGGCATTTTATGGCTACACCTTC
CASWAFYGYTF